A single sample gave rise to the 7 T cell receptor beta chains below, sequenced in a study of T cell responses to AZD1222 COVID-19 vaccine. The repertoire was sequenced with immunoSEQ multiplex PCR; TCRdb's copy has only in-frame clones and lacks some. The sample contains about 120,000 clones, roughly 93% of which appear only once. The sequenced sample was peripheral blood, obtained on day 0 of AZD1222 vaccination. The receptor set was obtained from an adult in good health.

For the CDR3, the DNA is TGTGCCAGCAGCCCAGCGGGAGGTCAAGAGACCCAGTACTTC. Translated, it gives CASSPAGGQETQYF. The genes are TRBV2 and TRBJ2-5, with TRBD2 matching 9 bases. V dropped 6 bases and J dropped 2; count of bases not matched to a gene: 4. The germline CDR1 and CDR2 sequences are SNHLY and FYNNEI. The CDR3 is 14 amino acids.

This chain joins TRBV4-1 and TRBJ2-7, with a possible D match to TRBD2 (6 bases). Germline V lookup: CDR1 MGHRA, CDR2 YSYEKL. The CDR3 consists of 13 residues. Trimming cost V 3 bases and J 7 bases, with 13 bases left between them. The CDR3 spells CASSHGTFGEQYF. CDR3 sequence (DNA): TGCGCCAGCAGCCACGGGACTTTCGGGGAGCAGTACTTC.

J is TRBJ2-6 and V is TRBV7-7; D remains ambiguous. CDR3 length: 16 amino acids. V lost 5 bases to trimming and J lost 0 bases, with 11 bases between them. Per the germline V gene, CDR1 is SSHAT and CDR2 is FNYEAQ (reference sequence). DNA of the CDR3: TGTGCCAGCAGCCCGTTGCAAGGCTCTGGGGCCAACGTCCTGACTTTC. Translated: CASSPLQGSGANVLTF.

The chain has TRBV27 and TRBJ1-2; 9 bases line up with TRBD1. The CDR3 loop spans 14 amino acids. With 6 bases clipped from V and 3 bases from J, the junction kept 5 bases outside the gene matches. Germline V lookup: CDR1 MNHEY, CDR2 SMNVEV (reference sequence). Here the CDR3 DNA reads TGTGCCAGCAGCCCAGACAGGGGGTACTATGGCTACACCTTC. It encodes CASSPDRGYYGYTF.

CDR3 coding DNA: TGCGCCAGCAGCTTAGATTGGGGGTACCAAGAGACCCAGTACTTC. Amino acid sequence: CASSLDWGYQETQYF. V and J are TRBV5-1 and TRBJ2-5; TRBD1 or TRBD2 may be the D gene (5 bases each). The CDR3 has 15 residues. Germline CDR1 and CDR2: SGHRS and YFSETQ. Between the trimmed V and J ends, which lost 2 bases and 0 bases, there was a span of 11 bases.

This clone appeared a single time. The chain couples TRBV27 to TRBJ2-5; the match to TRBD1 covers 11 bases. Germline assignment: CDR1 MNHEY and CDR2 SMNVEV (reference sequence). The CDR3 length is 13 residues. V trimming: 5 bases; J trimming: 5 bases; junction bases outside the gene matches: 1. CDR3 in DNA: TGTGCCAGCAGTAGGGACAGGGGGGAGACCCAGTACTTC. Amino acids: CASSRDRGETQYF.

The chain couples TRBV4-2 to TRBJ1-3; D possibly corresponds to TRBD1 (5 bases). Per the germline V gene, CDR1 is LGHNA and CDR2 is YNFKEQ. V was trimmed by 4 bases and J by 0 bases, leaving 16 bases between them. The length of the CDR3 is 17 residues. CDR3 in DNA: TGTGCCAGCAGCCCATTAAACGGGGGAGACTCTGGAAACACCATATATTTT. It is translated as CASSPLNGGDSGNTIYF.